This is a list of T cell receptor beta chains from one sample in a study of T cell responses to AZD1222 COVID-19 vaccine. Method: immunoSEQ multiplex PCR; TCRdb's copy keeps in-frame clones and lacks some. The sample consists of 90,000 to 150,000 clones, 70% to 90% of them appearing once. Sequences were derived from peripheral blood, sampled on day 0 of AZD1222 vaccination. These receptors were obtained from an adult in good health. CDR3s include the opening cysteine and the closing phenylalanine or tryptophan. D genes are given only for firm matches. Some rows have no size entry. The others give once, few or many, or a class for an expanded clone.

CDR3nt,CDR3aa,j_gene,abundance,d_gene,v_gene
TGTGCCAGCAGCCGAACCCGACGACAGGGGCCCTACACAGATACGCAGTATTTT,CASSRTRRQGPYTDTQYF,TRBJ2-3,NA,TRBD1,TRBV28
TGTGCCAGTAGTATCCCGGGTTTGGACGAGCAGTACTTC,CASSIPGLDEQYF,TRBJ2-7,NA,NA,TRBV19
TGTGCCAGCAGCTTAGTCCTTCGAGAGACCAACACAGATACGCAGTATTTT,CASSLVLRETNTDTQYF,TRBJ2-3,NA,NA,TRBV7-3
TGTGCCGGAACCGGGACAGGGATATTGGCCGGGGAGCTGTTTTTT,CAGTGTGILAGELFF,TRBJ2-2,NA,TRBD1,TRBV5-4
TGTGCCAGCAGCTTGGGCCCTGGAAACACCATATATTTT,CASSLGPGNTIYF,TRBJ1-3,few,NA,TRBV7-3
TGCAGTGCTAGTGCCTGGACAGGGCGCCTGGGAGAAGCTTTCTTT,CSASAWTGRLGEAFF,TRBJ1-1,NA,TRBD1,TRBV20-1
TGTGCCAGCAGGACAGGGTATTCAACTGAAGCTTTCTTT,CASRTGYSTEAFF,TRBJ1-1,NA,TRBD1,TRBV6-5
TGTGCCAGCAGCCCGACAGGTGACTCACCCCTCCACTTT,CASSPTGDSPLHF,TRBJ1-6,once,NA,TRBV9
TGTGCCAGCAGGGGGGACAGTACTTATCAGCCCCAGCATTTT,CASRGDSTYQPQHF,TRBJ1-5,NA,TRBD1,TRBV2
TGTGCCAGCCTCACCAGGGGAGAAAGTCAGCCCCAGCATTTT,CASLTRGESQPQHF,TRBJ1-5,NA,NA,TRBV28
TGCGCCAGCAGCAAGGACAGGGTCGGTGGCTACACCTTC,CASSKDRVGGYTF,TRBJ1-2,NA,TRBD1,TRBV5-1
TGTGCCAGCAGCTCACAGGTCAAGGGGTATGGCTACACCTTC,CASSSQVKGYGYTF,TRBJ1-2,NA,NA,TRBV7-2
TGTGCCAGCAGCGTGGGAGGCAGGGACACTGAAGCTTTCTTT,CASSVGGRDTEAFF,TRBJ1-1,NA,NA,TRBV9
TGTGCCGTCCGGGACAGGGATTCGGAAAAACTGTTTTTT,CAVRDRDSEKLFF,TRBJ1-4,NA,TRBD1,TRBV24-1
TGTGCCAGCAGCTTGGGCCTCGGCGGGAGGGTCTCCTACGAGCAGTACTTC,CASSLGLGGRVSYEQYF,TRBJ2-7,NA,TRBD2,TRBV5-4
TGTGCCAGCTCACCTGGAGGGTTAAATAGCAATCAGCCCCAGCATTTT,CASSPGGLNSNQPQHF,TRBJ1-5,NA,NA,TRBV18
TGTGCCAGCAGCGTAGAGCCAGGCAGAAGCCGGGAAATTGGCTACACCTTC,CASSVEPGRSREIGYTF,TRBJ1-2,NA,NA,TRBV9
TGTGCCAGCAGCGGTCGAGCAGGGGCGGGCACAGATACGCAGTATTTT,CASSGRAGAGTDTQYF,TRBJ2-3,once,NA,TRBV9